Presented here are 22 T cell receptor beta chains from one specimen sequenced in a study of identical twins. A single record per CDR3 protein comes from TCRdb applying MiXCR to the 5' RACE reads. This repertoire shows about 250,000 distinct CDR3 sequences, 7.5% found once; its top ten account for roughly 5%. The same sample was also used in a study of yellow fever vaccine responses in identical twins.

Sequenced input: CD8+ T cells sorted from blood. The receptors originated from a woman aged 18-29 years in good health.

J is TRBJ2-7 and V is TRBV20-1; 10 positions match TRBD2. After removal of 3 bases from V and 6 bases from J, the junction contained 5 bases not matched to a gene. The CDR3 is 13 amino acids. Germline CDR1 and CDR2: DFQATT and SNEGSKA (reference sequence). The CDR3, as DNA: TGCAGTGCTAGGGTCCTAGCGGGAGTCGAGCAGTACTTC. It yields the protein CSARVLAGVEQYF.

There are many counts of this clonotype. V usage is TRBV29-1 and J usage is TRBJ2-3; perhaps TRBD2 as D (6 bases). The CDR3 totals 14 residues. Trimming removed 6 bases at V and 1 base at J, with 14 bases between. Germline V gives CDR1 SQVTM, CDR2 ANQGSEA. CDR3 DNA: TGCAGCGTCTGGAGGGGCGACGGCACAGATACGCAGTATTTT. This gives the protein CSVWRGDGTDTQYF.

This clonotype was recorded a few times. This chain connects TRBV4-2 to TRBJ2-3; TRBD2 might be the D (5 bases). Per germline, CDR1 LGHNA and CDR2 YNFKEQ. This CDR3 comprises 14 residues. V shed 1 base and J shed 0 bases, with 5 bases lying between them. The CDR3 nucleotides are TGTGCCAGCAGCCAAGCGGGGAGCACAGATACGCAGTATTTT. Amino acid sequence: CASSQAGSTDTQYF.

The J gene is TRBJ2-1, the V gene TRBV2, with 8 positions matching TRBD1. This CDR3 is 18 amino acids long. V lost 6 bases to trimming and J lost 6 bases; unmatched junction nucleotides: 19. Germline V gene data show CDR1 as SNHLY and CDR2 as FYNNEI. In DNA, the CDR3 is TGTGCCAGCAGCGCAGGGGGCGTCTCGGGTGTCCCTTTCAATGAGCAGTTCTTC. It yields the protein CASSAGGVSGVPFNEQFF.

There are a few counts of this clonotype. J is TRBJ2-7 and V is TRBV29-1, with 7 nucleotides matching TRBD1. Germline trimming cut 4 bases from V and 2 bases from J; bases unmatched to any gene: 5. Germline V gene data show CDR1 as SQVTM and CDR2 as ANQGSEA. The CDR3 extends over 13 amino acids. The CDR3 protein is CSVGNGTAYEQYF. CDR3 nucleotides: TGCAGCGTTGGTAACGGGACAGCCTACGAGCAGTACTTC.

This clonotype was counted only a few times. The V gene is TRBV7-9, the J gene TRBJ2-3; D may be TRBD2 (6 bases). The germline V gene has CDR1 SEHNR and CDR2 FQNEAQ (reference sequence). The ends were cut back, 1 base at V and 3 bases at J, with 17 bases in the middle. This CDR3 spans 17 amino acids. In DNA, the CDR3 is TGTGCCAGCAGCTTAGGATTGGGCGTCGGGGGAACAGATACGCAGTATTTT. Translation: CASSLGLGVGGTDTQYF.

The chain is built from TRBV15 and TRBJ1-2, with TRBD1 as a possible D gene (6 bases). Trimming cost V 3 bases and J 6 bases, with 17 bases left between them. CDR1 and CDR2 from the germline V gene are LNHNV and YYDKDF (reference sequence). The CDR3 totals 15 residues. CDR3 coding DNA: TGTGCCACCAGCAGGTTTAGGGGGGTCACAGATGGCTACACCTTC. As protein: CATSRFRGVTDGYTF. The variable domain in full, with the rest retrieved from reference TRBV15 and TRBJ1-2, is DAMVIQNPRYQVTQFGKPVTLSCSQTLNHNVMYWYQQKSSQAPKLLFHYYDKDFNNEADTPDNFQSRRPNTSFCFLDIRSPGLGDTAMYLCATSRFRGVTDGYTFGSGTRLTVV.

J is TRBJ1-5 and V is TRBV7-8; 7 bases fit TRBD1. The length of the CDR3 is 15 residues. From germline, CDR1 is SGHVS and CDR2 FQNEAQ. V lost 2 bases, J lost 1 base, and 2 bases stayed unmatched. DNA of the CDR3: TGTGCCAGCAGCTTAAACAGGGGAAGCAATCAGCCCCAGCATTTT. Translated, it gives CASSLNRGSNQPQHF.

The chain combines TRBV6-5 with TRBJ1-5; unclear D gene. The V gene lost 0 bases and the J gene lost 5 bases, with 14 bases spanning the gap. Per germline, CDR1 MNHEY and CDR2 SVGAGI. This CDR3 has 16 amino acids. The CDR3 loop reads CASSYSLGSADQPQHF. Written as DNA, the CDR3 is TGTGCCAGCAGTTACTCGCTTGGGAGCGCCGATCAGCCCCAGCATTTT.

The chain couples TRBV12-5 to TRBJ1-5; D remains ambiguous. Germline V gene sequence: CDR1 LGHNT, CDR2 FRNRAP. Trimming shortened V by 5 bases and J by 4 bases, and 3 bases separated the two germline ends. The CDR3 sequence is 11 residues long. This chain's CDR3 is CASGANQPQHF. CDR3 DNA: TGTGCTAGTGGTGCTAATCAGCCCCAGCATTTT.

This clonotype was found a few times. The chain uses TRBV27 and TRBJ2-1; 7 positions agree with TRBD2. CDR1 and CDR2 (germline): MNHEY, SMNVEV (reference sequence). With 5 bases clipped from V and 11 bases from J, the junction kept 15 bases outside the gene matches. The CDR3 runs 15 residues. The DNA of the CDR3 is TGTGCCAGCAGTCCATGGTCTAGCGGACAAACGAAGCAGTTCTTC. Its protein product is CASSPWSSGQTKQFF.

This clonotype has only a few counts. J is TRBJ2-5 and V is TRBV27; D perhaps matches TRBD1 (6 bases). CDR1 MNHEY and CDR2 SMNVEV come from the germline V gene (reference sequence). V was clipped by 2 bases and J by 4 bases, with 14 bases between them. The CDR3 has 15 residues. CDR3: CASSLNYEGVETQYF. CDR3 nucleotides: TGTGCCAGCAGTTTAAACTACGAGGGGGTAGAGACCCAGTACTTC.

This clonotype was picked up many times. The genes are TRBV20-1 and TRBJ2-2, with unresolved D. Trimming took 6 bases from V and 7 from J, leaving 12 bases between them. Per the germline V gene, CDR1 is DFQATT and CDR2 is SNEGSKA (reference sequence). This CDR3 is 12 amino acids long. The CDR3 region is CSAPYSSGELFF. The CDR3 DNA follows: TGCAGTGCACCGTACTCCAGCGGGGAGCTGTTTTTT.

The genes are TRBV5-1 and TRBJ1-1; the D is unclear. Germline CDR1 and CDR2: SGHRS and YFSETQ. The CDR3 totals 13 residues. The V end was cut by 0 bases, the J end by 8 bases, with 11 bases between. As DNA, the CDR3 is TGCGCCAGCAGCTTGGCACCGGAGGACGAAGCTTTCTTT. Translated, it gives CASSLAPEDEAFF. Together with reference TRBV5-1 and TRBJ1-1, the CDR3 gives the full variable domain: KAGVTQTPRYLIKTRGQQVTLSCSPISGHRSVSWYQQTPGQGLQFLFEYFSETQRNKGNFPGRFSGRQFSNSRSEMNVSTLELGDSALYLCASSLAPEDEAFFGQGTRLTVV.

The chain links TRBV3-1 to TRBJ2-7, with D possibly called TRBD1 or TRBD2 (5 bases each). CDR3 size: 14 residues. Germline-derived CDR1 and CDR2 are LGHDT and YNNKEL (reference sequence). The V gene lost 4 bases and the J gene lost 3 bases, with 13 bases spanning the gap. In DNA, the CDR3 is TGTGCCAGCAGCCCCGGGACCCAACTCTACGAGCAGTACTTC. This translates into CASSPGTQLYEQYF.

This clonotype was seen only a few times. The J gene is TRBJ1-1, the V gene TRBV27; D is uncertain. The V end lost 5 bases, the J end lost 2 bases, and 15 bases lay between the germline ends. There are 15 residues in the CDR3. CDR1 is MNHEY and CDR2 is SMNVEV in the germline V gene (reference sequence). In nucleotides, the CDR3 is TGTGCCAGCAGTGGGTCACCTGACTATAACACTGAAGCTTTCTTT. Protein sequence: CASSGSPDYNTEAFF.

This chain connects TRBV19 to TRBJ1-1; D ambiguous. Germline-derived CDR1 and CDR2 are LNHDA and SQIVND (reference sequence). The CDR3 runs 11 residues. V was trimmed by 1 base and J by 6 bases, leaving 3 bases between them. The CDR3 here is CASSIGAEAFF. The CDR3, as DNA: TGTGCCAGTAGTATAGGAGCTGAAGCTTTCTTT.

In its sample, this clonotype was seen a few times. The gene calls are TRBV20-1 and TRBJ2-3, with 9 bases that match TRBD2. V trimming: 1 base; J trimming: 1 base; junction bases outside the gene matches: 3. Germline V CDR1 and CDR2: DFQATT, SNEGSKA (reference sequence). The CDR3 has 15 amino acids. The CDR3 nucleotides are TGCAGTGCTAGAGTAGGCGGGGGGGGCACAGATACGCAGTATTTT. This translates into CSARVGGGGTDTQYF.

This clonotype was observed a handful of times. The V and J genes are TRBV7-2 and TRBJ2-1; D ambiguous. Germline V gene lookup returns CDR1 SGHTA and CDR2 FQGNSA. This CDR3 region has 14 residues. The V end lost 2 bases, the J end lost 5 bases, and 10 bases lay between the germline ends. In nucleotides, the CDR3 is TGTGCCAGCAGCTTAAATGTTGGGCACAATGAGCAGTTCTTC. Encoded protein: CASSLNVGHNEQFF.

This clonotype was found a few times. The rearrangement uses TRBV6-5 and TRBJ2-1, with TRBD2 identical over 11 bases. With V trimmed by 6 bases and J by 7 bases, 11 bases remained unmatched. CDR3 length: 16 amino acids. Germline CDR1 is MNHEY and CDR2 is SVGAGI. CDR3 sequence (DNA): TGTGCCAGCAGCTTAAATTTAGCGGGGGGGATGAATGAGCAGTTCTTC. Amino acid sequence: CASSLNLAGGMNEQFF.

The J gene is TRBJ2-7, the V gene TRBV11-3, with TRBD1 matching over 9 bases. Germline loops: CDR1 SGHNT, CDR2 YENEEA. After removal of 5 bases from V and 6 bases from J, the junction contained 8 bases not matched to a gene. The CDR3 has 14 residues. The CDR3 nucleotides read TGTGCCAGCAGCGTCCCGGGACAGGGTTTCGAGCAGTACTTC. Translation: CASSVPGQGFEQYF.

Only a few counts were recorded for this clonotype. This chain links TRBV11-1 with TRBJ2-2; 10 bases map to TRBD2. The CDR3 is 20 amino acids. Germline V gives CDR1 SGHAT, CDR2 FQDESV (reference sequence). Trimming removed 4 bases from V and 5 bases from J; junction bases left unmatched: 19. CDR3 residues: CASSSEQEKAGGPWTGELFF. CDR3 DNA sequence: TGTGCCAGCAGCTCTGAGCAAGAGAAAGCGGGAGGGCCGTGGACCGGGGAGCTGTTTTTT.